This T cell receptor beta chain stems from a study of blood T cell repertoires in COVID-19. Study summary: The origin of the acute and convalescent COVID-19 samples was the United States, Italy and Spain.

The assay was immunoSEQ multiplex PCR, and TCRdb's table has in-frame clones only and misses some. Among about 140,000 clones listed, about 88% were seen once. V was shortened by 7 bases and J by 8 bases, with 15 bases between the two germline ends. CDR3 size: 13 residues. The source is a human donor with COVID-19, enrolled during active disease. The donor label of this sample is uncertain. The sequencing sample was made of peripheral blood. The rearrangement links TRBV12-3 or TRBV12-4 to TRBJ2-1, with D maybe TRBD1 (5 bases). In DNA, the CDR3 is TGTGCCAGCACTCCCTCGTGGGGCGATGAGCAGTTCTTC. Translating it yields CASTPSWGDEQFF.